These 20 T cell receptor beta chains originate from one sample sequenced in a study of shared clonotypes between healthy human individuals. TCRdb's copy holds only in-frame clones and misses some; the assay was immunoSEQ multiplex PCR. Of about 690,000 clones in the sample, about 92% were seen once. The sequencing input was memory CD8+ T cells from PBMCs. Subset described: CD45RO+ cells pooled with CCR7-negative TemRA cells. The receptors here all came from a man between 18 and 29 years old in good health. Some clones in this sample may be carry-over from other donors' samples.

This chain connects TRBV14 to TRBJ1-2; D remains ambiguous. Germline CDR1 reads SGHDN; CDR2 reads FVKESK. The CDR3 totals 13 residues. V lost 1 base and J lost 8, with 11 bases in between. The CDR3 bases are TGTGCCAGCAGCCAAGTAGTGAGGAGGGGCTACACCTTC. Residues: CASSQVVRRGYTF.

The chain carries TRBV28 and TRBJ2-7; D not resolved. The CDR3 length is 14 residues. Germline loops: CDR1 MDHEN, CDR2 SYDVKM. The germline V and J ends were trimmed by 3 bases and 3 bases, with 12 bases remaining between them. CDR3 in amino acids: CASSFRRQLYEQYF. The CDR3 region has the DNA TGTGCCAGCAGTTTTAGAAGGCAACTCTACGAGCAGTACTTC. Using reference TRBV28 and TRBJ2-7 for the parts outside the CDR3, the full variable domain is DVKVTQSSRYLVKRTGEKVFLECVQDMDHENMFWYRQDPGLGLRLIYFSYDVKMKEKGDIPEGYSVSREKKERFSLILESASTNQTSMYLCASSFRRQLYEQYFGPGTRLTVT.

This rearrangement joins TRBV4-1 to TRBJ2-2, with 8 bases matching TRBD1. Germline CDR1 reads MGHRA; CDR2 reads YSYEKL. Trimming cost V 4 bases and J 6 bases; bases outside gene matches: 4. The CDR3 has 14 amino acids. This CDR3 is CASSPRTGSGELFF. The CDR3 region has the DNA TGCGCCAGCAGCCCCCGGACAGGGTCCGGGGAGCTGTTTTTT.

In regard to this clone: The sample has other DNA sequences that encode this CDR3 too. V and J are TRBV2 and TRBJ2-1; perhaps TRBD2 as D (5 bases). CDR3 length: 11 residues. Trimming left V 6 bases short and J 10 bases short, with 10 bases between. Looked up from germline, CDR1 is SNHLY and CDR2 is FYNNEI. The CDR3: CASRGLDEQFF. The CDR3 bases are TGTGCCAGCAGAGGACTCGACGAGCAGTTCTTC.

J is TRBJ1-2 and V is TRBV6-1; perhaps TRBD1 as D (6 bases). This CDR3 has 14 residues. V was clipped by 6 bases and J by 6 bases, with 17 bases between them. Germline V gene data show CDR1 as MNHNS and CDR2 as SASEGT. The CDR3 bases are TGTGCCAGCAGAGACCGCAGGGGTTTTAATGGCTACACCTTC. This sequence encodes CASRDRRGFNGYTF.

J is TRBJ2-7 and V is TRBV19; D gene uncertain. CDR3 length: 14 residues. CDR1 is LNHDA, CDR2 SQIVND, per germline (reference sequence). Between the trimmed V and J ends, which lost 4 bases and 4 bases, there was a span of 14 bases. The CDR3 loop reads CASSRSVDGYEQYF. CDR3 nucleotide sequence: TGTGCCAGTAGTAGGTCGGTAGACGGGTACGAGCAGTACTTC.

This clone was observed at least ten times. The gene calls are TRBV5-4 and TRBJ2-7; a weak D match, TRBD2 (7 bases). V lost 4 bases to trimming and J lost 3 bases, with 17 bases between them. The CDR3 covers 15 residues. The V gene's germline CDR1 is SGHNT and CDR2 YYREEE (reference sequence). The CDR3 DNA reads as TGTGCCAGCAGCCGAAGGGGGGACTACCTCTACGAGCAGTACTTC. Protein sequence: CASSRRGDYLYEQYF.

CDR3 in DNA: TGTGCCAGCAGTTTAATTTCAGCGGGAGGTTTCGAGACCCAGTACTTC. As protein: CASSLISAGGFETQYF. This chain connects TRBV27 to TRBJ2-5; TRBD2 aligns across 9 bases. CDR1 MNHEY and CDR2 SMNVEV come from the germline V gene (reference sequence). V was pared by 2 bases and J by 5 bases, with 9 bases of the junction left unmatched. The CDR3 has 16 residues.

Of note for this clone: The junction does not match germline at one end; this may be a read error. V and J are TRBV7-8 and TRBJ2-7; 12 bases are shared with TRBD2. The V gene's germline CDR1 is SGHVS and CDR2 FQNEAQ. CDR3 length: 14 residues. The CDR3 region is CASSLAGGPYEQYF. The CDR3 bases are TGTGCCAGCAGCCTAGCGGGAGGGCCCTACGAGCAGTACTTC.

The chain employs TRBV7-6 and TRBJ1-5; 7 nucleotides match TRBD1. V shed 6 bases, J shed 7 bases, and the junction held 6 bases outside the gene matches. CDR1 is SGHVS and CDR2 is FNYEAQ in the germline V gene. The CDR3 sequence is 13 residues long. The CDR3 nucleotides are TGTGCCAGCAGTATAGACAGGGCCCAGCCCCAGCATTTT. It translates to CASSIDRAQPQHF.

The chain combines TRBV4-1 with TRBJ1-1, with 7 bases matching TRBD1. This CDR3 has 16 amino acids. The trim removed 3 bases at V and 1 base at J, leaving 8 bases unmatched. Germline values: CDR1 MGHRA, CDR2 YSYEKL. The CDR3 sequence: CASSHPGTASNTEAFF. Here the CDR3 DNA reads TGCGCCAGCAGCCACCCCGGGACAGCCTCGAACACTGAAGCTTTCTTT.

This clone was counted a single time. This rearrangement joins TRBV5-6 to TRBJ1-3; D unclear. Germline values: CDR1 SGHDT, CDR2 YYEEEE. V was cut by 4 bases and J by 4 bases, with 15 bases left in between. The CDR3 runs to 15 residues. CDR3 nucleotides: TGTGCCAGCAGCCATACAACCAGTTGGGGAAACACCATATATTTT. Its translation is CASSHTTSWGNTIYF.

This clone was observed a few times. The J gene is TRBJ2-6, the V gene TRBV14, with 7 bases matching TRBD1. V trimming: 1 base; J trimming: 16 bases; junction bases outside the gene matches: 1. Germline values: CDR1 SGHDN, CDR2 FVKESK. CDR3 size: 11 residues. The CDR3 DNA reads TGTGCCAGCAGCCAAGGGGGACAGCTGACTTTC. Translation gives CASSQGGQLTF.

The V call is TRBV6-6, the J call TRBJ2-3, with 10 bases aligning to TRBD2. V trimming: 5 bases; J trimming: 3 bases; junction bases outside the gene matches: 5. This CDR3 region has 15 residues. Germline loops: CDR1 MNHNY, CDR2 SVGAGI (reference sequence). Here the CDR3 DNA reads TGTGCCAGCAGTCCTTGGACTAGCGGAACAGATACGCAGTATTTT. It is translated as CASSPWTSGTDTQYF.

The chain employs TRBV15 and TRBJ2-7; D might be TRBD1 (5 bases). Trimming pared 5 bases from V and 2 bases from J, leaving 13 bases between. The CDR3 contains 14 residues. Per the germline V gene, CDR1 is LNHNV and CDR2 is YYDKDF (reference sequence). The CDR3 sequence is CATSVQGSTYEQYF. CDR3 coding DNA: TGTGCCACCAGCGTCCAGGGTTCAACCTACGAGCAGTACTTC.

The CDR3 DNA reads TGTGCCAGCTCTCGGACAGGTTCTAGCTCTGGGGCCAACGTCCTGACTTTC. This translates into CASSRTGSSSGANVLTF. The chain couples TRBV11-2 to TRBJ2-6, with 7 bases identical to TRBD1. This CDR3 comprises 17 residues. Germline V gene lookup returns CDR1 SGHAT and CDR2 FQNNGV. With V trimmed by 8 bases and J by 0 bases, 10 bases remained unmatched. Full variable domain (remainder filled in from reference TRBV11-2 and TRBJ2-6): EAGVAQSPRYKIIEKRQSVAFWCNPISGHATLYWYQQILGQGPKLLIQFQNNGVVDDSQLPKDRFSAERLKGVDSTLKIQPAKLEDSAVYLCASSRTGSSSGANVLTFGAGSRLTVL.

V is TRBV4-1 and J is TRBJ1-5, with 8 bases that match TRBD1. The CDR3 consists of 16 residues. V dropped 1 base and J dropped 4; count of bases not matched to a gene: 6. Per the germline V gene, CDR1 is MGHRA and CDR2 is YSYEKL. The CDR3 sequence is CASSQGRTGKNQPQHF. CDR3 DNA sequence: TGCGCCAGCAGCCAAGGACGGACAGGGAAAAATCAGCCCCAGCATTTT.

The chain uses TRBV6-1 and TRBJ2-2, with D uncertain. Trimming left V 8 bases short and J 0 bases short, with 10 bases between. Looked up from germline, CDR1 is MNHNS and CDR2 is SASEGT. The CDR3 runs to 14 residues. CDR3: CASYGPSNTGELFF. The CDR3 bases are TGTGCCAGCTACGGGCCGTCGAACACCGGGGAGCTGTTTTTT.

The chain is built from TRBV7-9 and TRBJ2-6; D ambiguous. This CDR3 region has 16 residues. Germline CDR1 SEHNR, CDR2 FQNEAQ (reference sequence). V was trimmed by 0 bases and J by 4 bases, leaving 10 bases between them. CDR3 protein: CASSLAPIPGANVLTF. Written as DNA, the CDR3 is TGTGCCAGCAGCTTAGCGCCGATCCCCGGGGCCAACGTCCTGACTTTC.

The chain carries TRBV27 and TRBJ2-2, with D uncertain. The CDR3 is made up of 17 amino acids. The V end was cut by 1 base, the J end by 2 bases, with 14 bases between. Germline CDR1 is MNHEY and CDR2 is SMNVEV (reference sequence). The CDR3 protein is CASSLFLADPNTGELFF. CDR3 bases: TGTGCCAGCAGTTTATTTTTGGCGGATCCAAACACCGGGGAGCTGTTTTTT.